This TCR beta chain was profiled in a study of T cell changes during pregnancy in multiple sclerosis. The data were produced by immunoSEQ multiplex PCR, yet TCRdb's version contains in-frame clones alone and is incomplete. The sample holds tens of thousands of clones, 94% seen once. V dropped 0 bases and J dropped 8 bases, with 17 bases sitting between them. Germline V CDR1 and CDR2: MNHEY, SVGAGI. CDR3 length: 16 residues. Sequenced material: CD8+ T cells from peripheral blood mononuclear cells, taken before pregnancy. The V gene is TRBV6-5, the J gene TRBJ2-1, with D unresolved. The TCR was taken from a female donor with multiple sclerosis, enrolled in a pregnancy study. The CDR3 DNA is TGTGCCAGCAGTTACTCGGCACAACCCCCTTTTTATGAGCAGTTCTTC. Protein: CASSYSAQPPFYEQFF.